This TCR beta chain was sequenced in a study of Ad26.COV2.S vaccination and SARS-CoV-2 variants (dated by TCRdb to about 2021). At the level of the whole study: Donors in the vaccine arm were drawn from COV1001, a multicentre, randomized, double-blind, placebo-controlled phase I-IIa trial testing Ad26.COV2.S in healthy adults. Sequencing of the TCRbeta repertoire served to evaluate the specificity and breadth of SARS-CoV-2-reactive T cell receptors following Ad26.COV2.S vaccination. Trial participants were randomized into five groups of five: low-dose or high-dose Ad26.COV2.S given once or twice, or placebo on both occasions. Ad26.COV2.S was administered intramuscularly at 5 x 10^10 or 1 x 10^11 viral particles, either as a single shot or as two shots given 56 days apart. The TCR-sequenced set comprised around 30 samples: around 20 Ad26.COV2.S vaccine recipients, 5 placebo recipients and 8 SARS-CoV-2 convalescent individuals. Investigators did not know the trial group allocation while performing experiments and assessing outcomes.

Read against the paper, the sample's treatment or condition label means: some 20 received Ad26.COV2.S at low or high dose, single or two shots; about 5 received placebo; per-sample allocation not given. Repertoires of vaccine and placebo recipients were sequenced from samples taken on day 63 after the first injection. In Cohort 1b, roughly 25 adults aged 18-55 years were enrolled at a single site in Boston, USA, between 29 July and 7 August 2020. Ad26.COV2.S was a replication-incompetent adenovirus type 26 vector that expressed a prefusion-stabilized SARS-CoV-2 spike protein derived from the original Wuhan strain. The full study reports these points: The study was not powered to compare responses between vaccine doses or regimens. After vaccination, substantial breadth of spike-specific CD8+ and CD4+ T cell responses was reported. Comparable non-spike TCR breadth was observed between vaccine and placebo recipients, consistent with only spike being contained in the vaccine. The authors noted that the TCR breadth and depth analyses may have underestimated total T cell responses. Ad26.COV2.S recipients had higher spike-specific TCR breadth than placebo recipients (P = 0.0014).

TCRbeta CDR3 regions were sequenced with the immunoSEQ Assay. After extraction, genomic DNA underwent amplification by bias-controlled multiplex PCR, followed by high-throughput sequencing. On the authors' methods: To quantify the absolute abundance of every unique TCRbeta CDR3 region, sequences were collapsed and filtered. Usable DNA was measured by amplifying reference genes present in all nucleated cells, and TCRbeta template counts were normalized to that usable DNA to estimate T cell fraction. Repertoire TCRs were annotated as SARS-CoV-2-specific when V gene, CDR3 amino acid sequence and J gene were exactly matched to a known reactive TCR set. MIRA supplied the reference SARS-CoV-2 TCR set, which was filtered for enrichment in COVID-19-positive ImmuneCODE repertoires so that public or cross-reactive TCRs were removed. Using the MIRA antigens, annotated TCRs were further analysed by specific ORF or by position within an ORF. Depth was the summed frequency of annotated unique rearrangements, while breadth was defined as annotated unique rearrangements over total unique productive rearrangements. TCR breadth was compared between groups using two-sided Wilcoxon rank-sum tests. TCRdb re-hosts the immuneACCESS table, in-frame sequences only. Its copies lack some clones; in the studies checked, an unresolved V gene accounts for under half of them, and the cause for the rest is not known. V and J calls and clone size are given by that table; D and trimming were obtained from the DNA. In this sample the table shows roughly 300,000 clones, 85% to 90% of which occur a single time. Roughly 5% of the sample is in the top ten clones.

To note about this clone: Its antigen specificity is not known. No base-level quality is on record; no much larger clone is a single base apart.

The germline V gene sets CDR1 to SGHRS and CDR2 to YFSETQ. Reading from cysteine to phenylalanine, the CDR3 counts 15 amino acids. Solely the CDR3 DNA is kept, with 45 bases framed from the first base. V sheds 0 bases and J sheds 1 base, leaving 10 bases between their ends. Sample: peripheral blood, taken in a trial of Ad26.COV2.S vaccine versus placebo. The rearrangement joined TRBV5-1 to TRBJ1-2; the D gene cannot be resolved reliably. This TCR derives from a person between 18 and 59 years old who received the Ad26.COV2.S COVID-19 vaccine or a placebo. The nucleotides read TGCGCCAGCAGCTTGGTACCGGGCCTTAACTATGGCTACACCTTC. The resulting protein is CASSLVPGLNYGYTF.